Listed here is a single T cell receptor (beta chain). CDR3 length: 19 residues. The germline V gene has CDR1 SGHVS and CDR2 FQNEAQ. With V trimmed by 1 base and J by 2 bases, 12 bases remained unmatched. The data derive from a study of OX40 agonist ivuxolimab in advanced cancers. Study-level background: People in dose escalation had one of these cancers: hepatocellular carcinoma, melanoma, renal cell or head and neck cancer. The dose-escalation cohort was about 86% male, with a mean age of approximately 61 years, ranging about 23 to 79.

Method: immunoSEQ multiplex PCR; TCRdb's copy keeps in-frame clones and lacks some. The table lists around 67,000 clones, around four fifths of them singletons. The sequence derives from an adult with an advanced solid tumor such as melanoma, head and neck, liver or kidney cancer. The J gene is TRBJ1-3, the V gene TRBV7-8; 9 bases fit TRBD1. The sample consisted of CD4+ or CD8+ T cells sorted from blood, taken in a trial of the OX40 agonist ivuxolimab. Here the CDR3 DNA reads TGTGCCAGCAGCTTAGAGCTTACAGGGGGCTTAACCCCTGGAAACACCATATATTTT. Translated, it gives CASSLELTGGLTPGNTIYF.